One sample yielded the 15 T cell receptor beta chains listed below, sequenced in a study of beta chain features in type 1 diabetes (dated by TCRdb to the late 2010s). What the research found in general, with its limitations: Type 1 diabetes patients showed a moderate but significant shortening of TCRB CDR3 length in all four CD4+ subsets.

Library construction relied on the immunoSEQ multiplex PCR assay. The entire isolated RNA was reverse transcribed using the High Capacity cDNA Reverse Transcription Kit, and thus expressed TCRB transcripts were sequenced. TCRdb took this table from immuneACCESS and kept in-frame rearrangements with V and J called. Such tables lack part of the clones; where checked against another copy, unresolved V genes explain under half of the gap, and the rest is unexplained. In all, the sample holds about 400,000 clones, and about 12% of those were seen once. Clones ranked in the top ten supply approximately 0.01% of the sample. No cognate antigen is known for these TCRs. The sequenced material came from naive CD4+ T cells from blood. Taken with the paper, the label for cell subset or site translates to: true naive CD4+ T cells. The origin of the receptors is a woman younger than 35 with type 1 diabetes.

This clone was seen a few times. The chain employs TRBV9 and TRBJ2-6; maybe TRBD2 (6 bases). Germline assignment: CDR1 SGDLS and CDR2 YYNGEE. CDR3 size: 15 residues. Trimming pared 4 bases from V and 4 bases from J, leaving 12 bases between. The CDR3 DNA is TGTGCCAGCAGCCCCCGCGGGGCCGGGGCCAACGTCCTGACTTTC. It translates to CASSPRGAGANVLTF.

This clone was recorded a few times. This sequence joins TRBV5-4 and TRBJ2-5; 10 nucleotides match TRBD2. Germline values: CDR1 SGHNT, CDR2 YYREEE (reference sequence). This CDR3 comprises 15 residues. V gave up 7 bases and J gave up 5 bases; unmatched junction bases: 11. CDR3 region: CASEAGSGGAETQYF. As DNA, the CDR3 is TGTGCCAGCGAGGCCGGGAGCGGGGGGGCGGAGACCCAGTACTTC.

This clone was seen only a few times. V and J are TRBV11-2 and TRBJ2-3, with 10 nucleotides matching TRBD2. The CDR3 spans 17 residues. Germline CDR1 and CDR2: SGHAT and FQNNGV. V shed 4 bases, J shed 4 bases, and the junction held 11 bases outside the gene matches. The CDR3 DNA is TGTGCCAGCAGCTCCCTTAAAGCGGGGGGGTTCTCAGATACGCAGTATTTT. Amino acids: CASSSLKAGGFSDTQYF.

V is TRBV9 and J is TRBJ2-3, with TRBD2 matching 8 bases. V shed 2 bases, J shed 5 bases, and the junction held 4 bases outside the gene matches. The CDR3 sequence is 14 residues long. From germline, CDR1 is SGDLS and CDR2 YYNGEE. This CDR3 reads CASSVREGQDTQYF. The CDR3 DNA sequence: TGTGCCAGCAGCGTTCGGGAGGGCCAAGATACGCAGTATTTT.

This clone turned up a few times. The chain joins TRBV10-3 to TRBJ1-6; D remains unclear. CDR1 and CDR2 (germline): ENHRY, SYGVKD. Trimming left V 4 bases short and J 7 bases short, with 14 bases between. The CDR3 contains 15 residues. The CDR3 nucleotides read TGTGCCATCAGTGCCGTCATGTCGGTGAATTCACCCCTCCACTTT. The encoded protein is CAISAVMSVNSPLHF.

Only a few counts were recorded for this clone. This chain connects TRBV28 to TRBJ2-7, with D possibly being TRBD1 (6 bases). Germline V lookup: CDR1 MDHEN, CDR2 SYDVKM. The V gene lost 6 bases and the J gene lost 2 bases, with 14 bases spanning the gap. The CDR3 spans 14 residues. The CDR3 coding sequence is TGTGCCAGCAGCGGATGGCAGGGGACCTACGAGCAGTACTTC. This encodes CASSGWQGTYEQYF.

The sample holds a few counts of this clone. This chain connects TRBV5-4 to TRBJ2-7; possibly TRBD2 for D (6 bases). The germline gives CDR1 SGHNT, CDR2 YYREEE (reference sequence). The CDR3 contains 12 residues. V was clipped by 4 bases and J by 3 bases, with 8 bases between them. The CDR3 DNA follows: TGTGCCAGCAGCCCGGGGGACTACGAGCAGTACTTC. Translation: CASSPGDYEQYF.

This clone was seen a few times. This chain joins TRBV13 and TRBJ2-1, with 9 bases that match TRBD1. V was pared by 1 base and J by 4 bases, with 11 bases of the junction left unmatched. The CDR3 consists of 18 residues. Germline V gene sequence: CDR1 PRHDT, CDR2 FYEKMQ (reference sequence). The DNA for the CDR3 is TGTGCCAGCAGCTTAGCGGGCCGACAGGGGGGTGTATACAATGAGCAGTTCTTC. Amino acids: CASSLAGRQGGVYNEQFF.

The CDR3 DNA reads as TGTGCCAGTAGAGGGGACAGGGATACAGATACGCAGTATTTT. It encodes CASRGDRDTDTQYF. The chain carries TRBV19 and TRBJ2-3; 9 positions agree with TRBD1. The V segment lost 6 bases and the J segment 3 bases; nucleotides outside the gene matches: 4. Germline assignment: CDR1 LNHDA and CDR2 SQIVND (reference sequence). The CDR3 has 14 amino acids.

There are a few counts of this clone. This rearrangement joins TRBV20-1 to TRBJ2-7; D remains ambiguous. V was shortened by 4 bases and J by 0 bases, with 4 bases between the two germline ends. This CDR3 has 11 residues. CDR1 DFQATT and CDR2 SNEGSKA come from the germline V gene (reference sequence). CDR3: CSATHSYEQYF. The DNA for the CDR3 is TGCAGTGCTACCCACTCCTACGAGCAGTACTTC.

This clone came up a few times. The same CDR3 arises from other DNA sequences in this sample as well. The chain carries TRBV28 and TRBJ2-5; 8 bases are a match to TRBD1. This CDR3 is 14 amino acids long. V lost 5 bases to trimming and J lost 4 bases; unmatched junction nucleotides: 6. Looked up from germline, CDR1 is MDHEN and CDR2 is SYDVKM. CDR3 nucleotide sequence: TGTGCCAGCAGTCGTCAGGGGGCCGGAGAGACCCAGTACTTC. Translating it yields CASSRQGAGETQYF.

The rearrangement joins TRBV21-1 to TRBJ2-7; the table assigns TRBD1, which was not confirmed against the DNA. TRBV21-1 has pseudogene status. This CDR3 is 15 amino acids long. CDR3 sequence: CASSKERTGSYEQYF. CDR3 sequence (DNA): TGTGCCAGCAGCAAAGAGCGCACAGGGTCCTACGAGCAGTACTTC.

This clone was counted only a few times. This sequence joins TRBV9 and TRBJ1-6, with a tentative D call TRBD1 (6 bases). CDR3 length: 15 residues. Germline loops: CDR1 SGDLS, CDR2 YYNGEE. V gave up 0 bases and J gave up 10 bases, with 14 bases separating them. The CDR3 protein is CASSVGSGVGSPLHF. The CDR3 DNA reads as TGTGCCAGCAGCGTAGGGTCAGGGGTGGGGTCACCCCTCCACTTT.

This clone was counted only a few times. CDR3 DNA: TGCAGCGTTGAAAGAGGGCTTGGCACTGAAGCTTTCTTT. Translated: CSVERGLGTEAFF. The chain recombines TRBV29-1 with TRBJ1-1; D is unresolved. The V gene's germline CDR1 is SQVTM and CDR2 ANQGSEA. This CDR3 comprises 13 residues. V was shortened by 2 bases and J by 4 bases, with 11 bases between the two germline ends.

The CDR3, as DNA: TGTGCCTGGAGTACTAGGGTGGAGACCCAGTACTTC. Its protein product is CAWSTRVETQYF. The V call is TRBV30, the J call TRBJ2-5; maybe TRBD2 (5 bases). CDR3 size: 12 residues. With 2 bases removed from V and 5 bases from J, the gap between germline ends came to 9 bases. From germline, CDR1 is GTSNPN and CDR2 SVGIG (reference sequence). Supplemented by reference TRBV30 and TRBJ2-5, the full variable domain reads SQTIHQWPATLVQPVGSPLSLECTVEGTSNPNLYWYRQAAGRGLQLLFYSVGIGQISSEVPQNLSASRPQDRQFILSSKKLLLSDSGFYLCAWSTRVETQYFGPGTRLLVL.